The 21 T cell receptor beta chains listed next were all sequenced from one sample in a study of response to subunit inactivated influenza vaccine. MiXCR, run by TCRdb on the RT-PCR reads, gives a single entry per CDR3 protein. The sample holds 250,000 to 350,000 distinct CDR3 sequences, 22% seen once. The sequencing here drew on PBMCs from blood, taken less than 22 months after vaccination. These receptors were obtained from a man aged 50 to 69 who received an inactivated influenza vaccine.

This clonotype was observed at least ten times. The V and J genes are TRBV29-1 and TRBJ1-4; perhaps TRBD1 as D (5 bases). In germline, CDR1 is SQVTM, CDR2 ANQGSEA. There are 14 residues in the CDR3. Trimming removed 2 bases at V and 3 bases at J, with 10 bases between. The CDR3 region is CSVEPRGSNEKLFF. The CDR3 DNA sequence: TGCAGCGTTGAACCGCGGGGGTCTAATGAAAAACTGTTTTTT.

This clonotype was counted ten times or more. The DNA for the CDR3 is TGCGCCAGCAGCATGTGTCGTGACAGTCTTCGGAGCAATCAGCCCCAGCATTTT. Protein: CASSMCRDSLRSNQPQHF. This rearrangement joins TRBV5-1 to TRBJ1-5; D possibly corresponds to TRBD1 (5 bases). The V end lost 4 bases, the J end lost 1 base, and 21 bases lay between the germline ends. The CDR3 is made up of 18 amino acids. Germline V gene data show CDR1 as SGHRS and CDR2 as YFSETQ. The complete variable domain, with remaining parts taken from reference TRBV5-1 and TRBJ1-5, reads KAGVTQTPRYLIKTRGQQVTLSCSPISGHRSVSWYQQTPGQGLQFLFEYFSETQRNKGNFPGRFSGRQFSNSRSEMNVSTLELGDSALYLCASSMCRDSLRSNQPQHFGDGTRLSIL.

The chain employs TRBV12-3 or TRBV12-4 and TRBJ2-1; the D is unclear. V lost 2 bases and J 8 bases, leaving 31 bases between the germline ends. This CDR3 has 20 residues. CDR3 DNA sequence: TGTGCCAGCAGTTTAATAGCCCCCCCAAAGGGATCCACCGGCAGCGATGAGCAGTTCTTC. This codes for CASSLIAPPKGSTGSDEQFF.

The table lists this clonotype with a few counts. The V gene is TRBV7-2, the J gene TRBJ1-2; 7 bases map to TRBD1. V gave up 5 bases and J gave up 8 bases; unmatched junction bases: 20. Germline CDR1 is SGHTA and CDR2 is FQGNSA. The CDR3 sequence is 17 residues long. The CDR3 bases are TGTGCCAGCAGCCGAGACAGGGTCTCTGGGGCGGCAGGCGGCTACACCTTC. This translates into CASSRDRVSGAAGGYTF.

The DNA for the CDR3 is TGTGCCATCACCCGGTCGGGGGACACAGATACGCAGTATTTT. Protein sequence: CAITRSGDTDTQYF. The genes are TRBV10-3 and TRBJ2-3; a weak D match, TRBD2 (6 bases). Germline CDR1 ENHRY, CDR2 SYGVKD. V lost 7 bases, J lost 2 bases, and 13 bases lay in between. The CDR3 contains 14 residues.

The chain links TRBV4-2 to TRBJ2-5; 14 bases align to TRBD2. The CDR3 totals 16 residues. In germline, CDR1 is LGHNA, CDR2 YNFKEQ. After removal of 3 bases from V and 6 bases from J, the junction contained 6 bases not matched to a gene. This CDR3 is CASSHGTSGGVKTQYF. As DNA, the CDR3 is TGTGCCAGCAGCCATGGGACTAGCGGGGGAGTGAAGACCCAGTACTTC.

This clonotype showed up many times. The J gene is TRBJ1-2, the V gene TRBV7-6; 10 bases match TRBD1. This CDR3 region has 14 residues. Losses at the gene ends were 1 base for V and 6 bases for J; bases not matched to a gene: 2. The germline gives CDR1 SGHVS, CDR2 FNYEAQ. CDR3 sequence reads: CASSLGTGGNGYTF. The CDR3, as DNA: TGTGCCAGCAGCTTAGGGACAGGGGGAAATGGCTACACCTTC. The full variable domain, in which reference TRBV7-6 and TRBJ1-2 provide the parts outside the CDR3, is GAGVSQSPRYKVTKRGQDVALRCDPISGHVSLYWYRQALGQGPEFLTYFNYEAQQDKSGLPNDRFSAERPEGSISTLTIQRTEQRDSAMYRCASSLGTGGNGYTFGSGTRLTVV.

The rearrangement joins TRBV6-5 to TRBJ2-3; no clear D gene. Germline-derived CDR1 and CDR2 are MNHEY and SVGAGI. V was pared by 5 bases and J by 0 bases, with 12 bases between. There are 15 residues in the CDR3. CDR3 sequence (DNA): TGTGCCAGCAGTCTACTCACTACTAGCACAGATACGCAGTATTTT. It codes for CASSLLTTSTDTQYF.

The chain links TRBV18 to TRBJ2-6; possibly TRBD1 for D (5 bases). V was trimmed by 3 bases and J by 0 bases, leaving 18 bases between them. The CDR3 covers 19 residues. CDR1 and CDR2 (germline): KGHSH, LQKENI. The CDR3 loop reads CASSPRMQGPYSGANVLTF. DNA of the CDR3: TGTGCCAGCTCACCTCGAATGCAGGGCCCTTACTCTGGGGCCAACGTCCTGACTTTC.

There are a few counts of this clonotype. The chain uses TRBV12-3 or TRBV12-4 and TRBJ1-1; D not resolved. The germline V and J ends were trimmed by 4 bases and 1 base, with 13 bases remaining between them. The CDR3 is made up of 15 amino acids. CDR3 sequence reads: CASSSRTKRNTEAFF. The CDR3 DNA sequence: TGTGCCAGCAGTTCCCGGACGAAAAGGAACACTGAAGCTTTCTTT.

V and J are TRBV7-9 and TRBJ2-3; D may be TRBD2 (5 bases). CDR3 size: 12 residues. Trimming removed 5 bases at V and 6 bases at J, with 9 bases between. In germline, CDR1 is SEHNR, CDR2 FQNEAQ (reference sequence). The CDR3 loop reads CASSGLSDTQYF. CDR3 coding DNA: TGTGCCAGCAGCGGACTTTCGGATACGCAGTATTTT. The variable domain in full, completed from reference TRBV7-9 and TRBJ2-3, reads DTGVSQNPRHKITKRGQNVTFRCDPISEHNRLYWYRQTLGQGPEFLTYFQNEAQLEKSRLLSDRFSAERPKGSFSTLEIQRTEQGDSAMYLCASSGLSDTQYFGPGTRLTVL.

As concerns this clonotype: This could be a read error, since a much larger clone is one nucleotide away. This sequence joins TRBV20-1 and TRBJ1-1; TRBD1 might be the D (6 bases). This CDR3 comprises 12 residues. V was shortened by 4 bases and J by 11 bases, with 17 bases between the two germline ends. Germline CDR1 DFQATT, CDR2 SNEGSKA (reference sequence). This chain's CDR3 is CSATSQGPAAFF. The CDR3 nucleotides are TGCAGTGCTACCTCACAGGGACCCGCGGCTTTCTTT.

This clonotype has only a few counts. The J gene is TRBJ2-5, the V gene TRBV2, with 8 bases that match TRBD1. This CDR3 comprises 14 residues. The junction had 5 bases not matched to a gene; V was cut back by 6 bases and J by 2 bases. Germline V gene lookup returns CDR1 SNHLY and CDR2 FYNNEI. CDR3 nucleotide sequence: TGTGCCAGCAGCGAGGGACAGGCTCAAGAGACCCAGTACTTC. Its translation is CASSEGQAQETQYF.

The rearrangement links TRBV29-1 to TRBJ2-7; D is perhaps TRBD1 (5 bases). The CDR3 spans 12 residues. The germline V gene encodes CDR1 SQVTM and CDR2 ANQGSEA. Trimming cost V 2 bases and J 5 bases, with 10 bases left between them. The CDR3 DNA reads as TGCAGCGTTGAACCGACAGAGGACGAGCAGTACTTC. This sequence encodes CSVEPTEDEQYF.

Comment on this clonotype: A junction boundary mismatches the germline segment, possibly from a read error. J is TRBJ1-5 and V is TRBV11-2; 10 bases are a match to TRBD1. The CDR3 has 15 amino acids. CDR1 SGHAT and CDR2 FQNNGV come from the germline V gene. The CDR3: CASSLDLGQGRPQNF. CDR3 coding DNA: TGTGCCAGCAGCTTAGATTTGGGACAGGGGAGGCCCCAGAATTTT.

J is TRBJ2-1 and V is TRBV7-2, with 10 bases fitting TRBD2. J gave up 7 bases and V 4 bases, and 4 bases lay outside the gene matches. The V gene's germline CDR1 is SGHTA and CDR2 FQGNSA. This CDR3 has 14 amino acids. CDR3: CASSSSGSWNEQFF. The CDR3 DNA is TGTGCCAGCAGCTCTAGCGGGAGTTGGAATGAGCAGTTCTTC.

The sample holds many counts of this clonotype. This rearrangement joins TRBV28 to TRBJ1-5; D gene uncertain. The CDR3 loop spans 12 amino acids. Germline V gene sequence: CDR1 MDHEN, CDR2 SYDVKM. V was cut by 6 bases and J by 0 bases, with 3 bases left in between. CDR3 nucleotides: TGTGCCAGCAGACTTAGCAATCAGCCCCAGCATTTT. Protein: CASRLSNQPQHF.

This clonotype has just a few counts. J is TRBJ1-2 and V is TRBV6-2 or TRBV6-3; D is unclear. Trimming cost V 0 bases and J 4 bases, with 9 bases left between them. The CDR3 has 14 residues. Per the germline V gene, CDR1 is MNHEY and CDR2 is SVGEGT. CDR3 amino acids: CASSYSSRVYGYTF. Written as DNA, the CDR3 is TGTGCCAGCAGTTACTCGTCTCGGGTCTATGGCTACACCTTC.

V usage is TRBV21-1 and J usage is TRBJ2-3. TRBV21-1 is labeled a pseudogene. The CDR3 spans 16 residues. The CDR3 reads CASSKAPTDCTDTQYF. For the CDR3, the DNA is TGTGCCAGCAGCAAAGCGCCCACAGACTGCACAGATACGCAGTATTTT.

This clonotype was observed a handful of times. The chain joins TRBV28 to TRBJ1-5; D gene unclear. V was clipped by 3 bases and J by 7 bases, with 13 bases between them. CDR3 length: 14 amino acids. Looked up from germline, CDR1 is MDHEN and CDR2 is SYDVKM. The CDR3 sequence is CASSFFGQGQPQHF. CDR3 nucleotide sequence: TGTGCCAGCAGTTTTTTTGGGCAAGGCCAGCCCCAGCATTTT.

The chain combines TRBV24-1 with TRBJ2-1; TRBD1 matches at 9 bases. The CDR3 sequence is 16 residues long. Germline V gene lookup returns CDR1 KGHDR and CDR2 SFDVKD. V shed 1 base, J shed 8 bases, and the junction held 8 bases outside the gene matches. DNA of the CDR3: TGTGCCACCAGTGATTTAACCGGGACAGGGTTCGATGAGCAGTTCTTC. Translating it yields CATSDLTGTGFDEQFF.